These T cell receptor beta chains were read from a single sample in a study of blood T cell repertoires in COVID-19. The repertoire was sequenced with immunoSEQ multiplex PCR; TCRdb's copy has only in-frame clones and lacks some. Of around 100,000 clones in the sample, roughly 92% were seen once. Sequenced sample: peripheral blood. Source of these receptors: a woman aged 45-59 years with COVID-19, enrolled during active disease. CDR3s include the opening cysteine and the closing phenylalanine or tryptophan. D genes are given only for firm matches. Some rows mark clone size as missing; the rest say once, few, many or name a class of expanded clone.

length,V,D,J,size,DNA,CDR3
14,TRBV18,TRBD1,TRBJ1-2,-,TGTGCCAGCTCACCACCGGCGACAGGGAGTGGCTACACCTTC,CASSPPATGSGYTF
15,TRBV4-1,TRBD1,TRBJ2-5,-,TGCGCCAGCAGCCAAGACAGGGGGCCGCGGGAGACCCAGTACTTC,CASSQDRGPRETQYF
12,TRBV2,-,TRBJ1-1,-,TGTGCCAGCAGTGAAGGGGCCGATGAAGCTTTCTTT,CASSEGADEAFF
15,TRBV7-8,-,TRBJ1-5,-,TGTGCCAGCAAGCTAAGTGGTTCGAGCAATCAGCCCCAGCATTTT,CASKLSGSSNQPQHF
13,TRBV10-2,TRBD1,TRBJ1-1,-,TGCGCCAGCAGTGAGAACAGGGGGACTGAAGCTTTCTTT,CASSENRGTEAFF
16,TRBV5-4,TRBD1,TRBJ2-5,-,TGTGCCAGCAGCTCCCCAAAGGACAGGGGCGTAGAGACCCAGTACTTC,CASSSPKDRGVETQYF
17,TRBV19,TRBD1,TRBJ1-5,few,TGTGCCAGTAGTATAATAGTTGGGACAGGGATCTGGGAGCCCCAGCATTTT,CASSIIVGTGIWEPQHF
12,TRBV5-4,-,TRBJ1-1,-,TGTGCCAGCAGCCCCAGCGGGGGCGTCGCTTTCTTT,CASSPSGGVAFF
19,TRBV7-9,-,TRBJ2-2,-,TGTGCCAGCAGCTTATTAAAGCTCCGGCAGGGCCTAAACACCGGGGAGCTGTTTTTT,CASSLLKLRQGLNTGELFF
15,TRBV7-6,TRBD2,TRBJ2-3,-,TGTGCCAGCAGCTCGCTAGCGGGGGGGGAAGATACGCAGTATTTT,CASSSLAGGEDTQYF
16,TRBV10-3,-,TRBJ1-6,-,TGTGCCATCAGTGAGTCATCGACAGTTTATAATTCACCCCTCCACTTT,CAISESSTVYNSPLHF
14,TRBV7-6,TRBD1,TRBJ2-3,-,TGTGCCAGCAGCTTAGGGACAGGCTCCTATACGCAGTATTTT,CASSLGTGSYTQYF
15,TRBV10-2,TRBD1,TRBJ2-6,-,TGCGCCAGCAGTACAGGGGGTAGGAGGGCCAACGTCCTGACTTTC,CASSTGGRRANVLTF
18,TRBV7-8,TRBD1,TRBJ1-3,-,TGTGCCAGCAGCCCCAACGTTCTAGGGACAGCCTCAGGAAACACCATATATTTT,CASSPNVLGTASGNTIYF
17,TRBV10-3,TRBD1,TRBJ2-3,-,TGTGCCATCAGACAGACAGGGGGCGGATTAAGAACAGATACGCAGTATTTT,CAIRQTGGGLRTDTQYF
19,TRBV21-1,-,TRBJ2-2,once,TGTGCCAGCACGATCCAACCGGGACAGGGGAGATCGCACACCGGGGAGCTGTTTTTT,CASTIQPGQGRSHTGELFF
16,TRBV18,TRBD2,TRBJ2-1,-,TGTGCCAGCTCACCACCTCAGGCGGGGGCCTACAATGAGCAGTTCTTC,CASSPPQAGAYNEQFF
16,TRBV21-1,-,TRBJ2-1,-,TGTGCCAGCAGCATAAAGCGGGGGGGCCTCGGCAATGAGCAGTTCTTC,CASSIKRGGLGNEQFF
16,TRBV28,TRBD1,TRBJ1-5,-,TGTGCCAGCGGTTCCAGGACAGGGGTAGGCAATCAGCCCCAGCATTTT,CASGSRTGVGNQPQHF
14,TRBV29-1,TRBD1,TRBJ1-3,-,TGCAGCGTTGCTCTGGACAGGGATGGAAACACCATATATTTT,CSVALDRDGNTIYF
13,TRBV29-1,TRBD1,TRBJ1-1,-,TGCAGCGTCCCCGGGACAGGGGAAACTGAAGCTTTCTTT,CSVPGTGETEAFF
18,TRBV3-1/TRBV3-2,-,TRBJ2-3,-,TGTGCCAGCAGCCACGGCTCTTTAGCGGATACTAGCACAGATACGCAGTATTTT,CASSHGSLADTSTDTQYF
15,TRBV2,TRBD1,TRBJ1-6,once,TGTGCCAGCAGCCTAGACAGGGGCTATAATTCACCCCTCCACTTT,CASSLDRGYNSPLHF
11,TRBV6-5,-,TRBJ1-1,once,TGTGCCGCCGGGGGGAACACTGAAGCTTTCTTT,CAAGGNTEAFF
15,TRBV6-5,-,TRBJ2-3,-,TGTGCCAGCAGTTACTCGCACCAGGGCACAGATACGCAGTATTTT,CASSYSHQGTDTQYF
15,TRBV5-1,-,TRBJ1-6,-,TGCGCCAGCAGCTTGGGGTCAGGGAATAATTCACCCCTCCACTTT,CASSLGSGNNSPLHF
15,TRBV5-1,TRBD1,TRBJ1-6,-,TGCGCCAGCAGCTTCGAGGGGGCTTTAAATTCACCCCTCCACTTT,CASSFEGALNSPLHF
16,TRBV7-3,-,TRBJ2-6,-,TGTGCCAGCAGCTTCAGGGATCGCTCTGGGGCCAACGTCCTGACTTTC,CASSFRDRSGANVLTF
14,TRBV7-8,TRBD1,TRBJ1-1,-,TGTGCCAGCAGCTCGTTACAGGGGTACACTGAAGCTTTCTTT,CASSSLQGYTEAFF
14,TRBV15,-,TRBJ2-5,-,TGTGCCACCAGCAGAGAAGGGGAAGAAGAGACCCAGTACTTC,CATSREGEEETQYF
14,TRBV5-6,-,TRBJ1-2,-,TGTGCCAGCAGCCCGGTGGGGGGTGAAGGTGGCTACACCTTC,CASSPVGGEGGYTF
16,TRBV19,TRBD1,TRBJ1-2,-,TGTGCCAGTAGTATGGGCGGGACAGGGTCACAGTATGGCTACACCTTC,CASSMGGTGSQYGYTF
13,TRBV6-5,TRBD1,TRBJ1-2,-,TGTGCCAGCAGCAACGACAGGGGGTATGGCTACACCTTC,CASSNDRGYGYTF
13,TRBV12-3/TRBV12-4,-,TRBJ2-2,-,TGTGCCAGCAGTACTAGCAACACCGGGGAGCTGTTTTTT,CASSTSNTGELFF
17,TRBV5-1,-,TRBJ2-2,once,TGCGCCAGCAAGGGGTCCCCTCATCCCCCGTCCACCGGGGAGCTGTTTTTT,CASKGSPHPPSTGELFF
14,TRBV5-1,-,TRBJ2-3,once,TGCGCCAGCACTACAGGGCGAGGAACAGATACGCAGTATTTT,CASTTGRGTDTQYF
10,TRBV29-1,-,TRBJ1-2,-,TGCAGCGTTGAAAGCAATGGCTACACCTTC,CSVESNGYTF
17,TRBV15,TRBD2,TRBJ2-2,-,TGTGCCACCAGCAGGGAGGCGTCCGGGGGGGCCGGCGGGGAGCTGTTTTTT,CATSREASGGAGGELFF
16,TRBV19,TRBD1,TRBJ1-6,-,TGTGCCAGTAGTATTGGGACCGGGACAGGGAAAATACCCCTCCACTTT,CASSIGTGTGKIPLHF
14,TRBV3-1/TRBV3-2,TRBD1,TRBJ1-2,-,TGTGCCAGCAGCGTTACAGGGGGCTCCTATGGCTACACCTTC,CASSVTGGSYGYTF
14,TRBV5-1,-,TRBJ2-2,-,TGCGCCAGCAGACCCAACTCGGGAACCGGGGAGCTGTTTTTT,CASRPNSGTGELFF
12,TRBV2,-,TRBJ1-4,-,TGTGCCAGCATAGGCAGGAATGAAAAACTGTTTTTT,CASIGRNEKLFF
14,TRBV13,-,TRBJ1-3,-,TGTGCCAGCAGCTTAGCCAACTCTGGAAACACCATATATTTT,CASSLANSGNTIYF
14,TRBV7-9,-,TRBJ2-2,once,TGTGCCAGCAGCTTAGCCCAGTCAGACGGGGAGCTGTTTTTT,CASSLAQSDGELFF
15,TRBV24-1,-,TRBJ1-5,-,TGTGCCACCAGTCTGGGGGGGCAAAGCAATCAGCCCCAGCATTTT,CATSLGGQSNQPQHF
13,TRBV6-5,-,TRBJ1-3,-,TGTGCCAGCCAGAACCCCTCTGGAAACACCATATATTTT,CASQNPSGNTIYF
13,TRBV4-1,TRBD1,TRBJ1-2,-,TGCGCCAGCAGCCAATCGGACAGGGACGGCTACACCTTC,CASSQSDRDGYTF
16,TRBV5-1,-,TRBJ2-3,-,TGCGCCAGCAGCTTCCTCGCGGGGGCCCTCACAGATACGCAGTATTTT,CASSFLAGALTDTQYF
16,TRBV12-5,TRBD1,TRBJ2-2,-,TGTGCTAGTGGCTCGGACAGGGGGCCGGGCACCGGGGAGCTGTTTTTT,CASGSDRGPGTGELFF
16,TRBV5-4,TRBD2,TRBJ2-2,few,TGTGCCAGCAGCAATCCGCGGGGGGCTAACACCGGGGAGCTGTTTTTT,CASSNPRGANTGELFF
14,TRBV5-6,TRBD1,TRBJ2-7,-,TGTGCCAGCAGCCAGACAGGGGTCTCCTACGAGCAGTACTTC,CASSQTGVSYEQYF
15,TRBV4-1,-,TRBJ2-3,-,TGCGCCAGCAGCCAAGACTCAGGGGCCACAGATACGCAGTATTTT,CASSQDSGATDTQYF
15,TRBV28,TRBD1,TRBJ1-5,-,TGTGCCAGCAGTTCCCGGGACAGGGTTAGTCAGCCCCAGCATTTT,CASSSRDRVSQPQHF
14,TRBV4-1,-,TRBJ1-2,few,TGCGCCAGCAGCCAAGAGACGGGGGACTATGGCTACACCTTC,CASSQETGDYGYTF